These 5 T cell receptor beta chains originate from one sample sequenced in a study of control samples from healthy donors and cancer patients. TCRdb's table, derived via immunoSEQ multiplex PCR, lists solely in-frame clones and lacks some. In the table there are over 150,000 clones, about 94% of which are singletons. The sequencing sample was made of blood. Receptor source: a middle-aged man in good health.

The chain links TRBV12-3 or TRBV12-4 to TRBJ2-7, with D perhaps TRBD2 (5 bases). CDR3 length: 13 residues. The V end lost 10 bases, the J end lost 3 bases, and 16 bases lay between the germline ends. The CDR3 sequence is CATSPGTVYEQYF. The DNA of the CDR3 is TGTGCCACTAGCCCTGGCACAGTCTACGAGCAGTACTTC.

CDR3 DNA sequence: TGTGCCAGCAGTTTAAGGGGCACAGATACGCAGTATTTT. Amino acid sequence: CASSLRGTDTQYF. This chain uses TRBV12-3 or TRBV12-4 with TRBJ2-3, with D unresolved. CDR3 size: 13 residues. Trimming stripped 2 bases from V and 1 base from J, with 4 bases between.

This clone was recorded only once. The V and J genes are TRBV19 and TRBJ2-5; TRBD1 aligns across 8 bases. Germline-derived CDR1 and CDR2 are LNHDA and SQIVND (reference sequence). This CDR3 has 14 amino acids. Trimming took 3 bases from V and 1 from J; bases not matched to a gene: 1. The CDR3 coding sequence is TGTGCCAGTAGTATGCAGGGGGCCCAAGAGACCCAGTACTTC. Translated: CASSMQGAQETQYF.

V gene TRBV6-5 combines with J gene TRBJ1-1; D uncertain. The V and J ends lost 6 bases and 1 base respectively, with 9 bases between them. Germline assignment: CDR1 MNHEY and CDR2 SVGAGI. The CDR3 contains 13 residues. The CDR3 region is CASSRPANTEAFF. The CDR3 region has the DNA TGTGCCAGCAGCCGGCCGGCGAACACTGAAGCTTTCTTT.

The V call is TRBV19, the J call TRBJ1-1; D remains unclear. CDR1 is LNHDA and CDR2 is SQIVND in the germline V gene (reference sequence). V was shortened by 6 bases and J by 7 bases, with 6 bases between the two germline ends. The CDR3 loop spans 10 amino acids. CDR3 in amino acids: CASRGLEAFF. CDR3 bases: TGTGCCAGTAGGGGCCTTGAAGCTTTCTTT.